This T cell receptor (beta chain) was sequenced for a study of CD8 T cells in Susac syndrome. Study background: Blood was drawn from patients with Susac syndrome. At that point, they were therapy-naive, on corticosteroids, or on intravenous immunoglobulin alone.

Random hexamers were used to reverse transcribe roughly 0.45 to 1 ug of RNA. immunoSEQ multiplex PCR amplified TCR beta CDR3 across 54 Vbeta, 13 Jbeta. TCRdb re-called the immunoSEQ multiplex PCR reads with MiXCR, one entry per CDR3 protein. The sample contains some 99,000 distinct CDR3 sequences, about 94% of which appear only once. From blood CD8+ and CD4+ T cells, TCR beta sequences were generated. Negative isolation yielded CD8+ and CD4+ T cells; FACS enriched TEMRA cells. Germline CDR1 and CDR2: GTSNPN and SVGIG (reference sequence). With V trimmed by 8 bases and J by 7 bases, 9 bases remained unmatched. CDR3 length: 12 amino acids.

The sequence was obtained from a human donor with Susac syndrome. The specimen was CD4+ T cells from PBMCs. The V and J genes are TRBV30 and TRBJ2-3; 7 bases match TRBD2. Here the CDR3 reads CAAAGEVNTQYF. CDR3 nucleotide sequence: TGTGCCGCGGCGGGGGAAGTGAATACGCAGTATTTT.